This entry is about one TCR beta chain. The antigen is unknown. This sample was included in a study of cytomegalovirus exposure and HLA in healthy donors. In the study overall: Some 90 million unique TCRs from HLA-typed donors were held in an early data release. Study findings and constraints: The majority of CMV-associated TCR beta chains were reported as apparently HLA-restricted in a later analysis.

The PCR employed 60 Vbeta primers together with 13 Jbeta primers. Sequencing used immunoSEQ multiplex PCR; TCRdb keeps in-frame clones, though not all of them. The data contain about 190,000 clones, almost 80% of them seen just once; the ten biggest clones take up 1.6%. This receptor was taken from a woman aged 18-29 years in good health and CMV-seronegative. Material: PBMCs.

CDR3 in amino acids: CASSAPGRGPPLNEQFF. CDR3 bases: TGTGCCAGCAGCGCCCCGGGGCGGGGGCCCCCTTTGAATGAGCAGTTCTTC. The V gene is TRBV9, the J gene TRBJ2-1, with a tentative D call TRBD2 (7 bases). V was cut by 3 bases and J by 7 bases, with 23 bases left in between. CDR3 length equals 17 residues. The germline V gene encodes CDR1 SGDLS and CDR2 YYNGEE.